The clone carrying this T cell receptor beta chain was detected ten times or more. TRAV- and TRBV-specific primers were used for first-strand cDNA, which covered alpha and beta chains. Both a constant-region primer and a V-primer adapter served to amplify TCRs across roughly 20 PCR cycles. TCRdb analysed the reads with MiXCR anew, one entry per CDR3 protein. Here the sample spans 55,000 to 80,000 distinct CDR3 sequences, more than 25% being singletons. Time point: before trial treatment. The treatment that donors received included nivolumab, ipilimumab, aspirin, low-dose cyclophosphamide and low-dose radiotherapy. Eligibility was restricted to patients presenting with advanced solid tumors that lacked tumor-infiltrating lymphocytes. The CDR3 covers 14 residues. Germline V gene sequence: CDR1 DFQATT, CDR2 SNEGSKA (reference sequence). V trimming: 5 bases; J trimming: 6 bases; junction bases outside the gene matches: 12.

This entry belongs to a study of low-dose radiotherapy and immunotherapy resistance in tumors. Whole-study context: With 1 Gy per fraction every two weeks, Cohort 2 accumulated 13 Gy across 26 weeks. Daily, from cycle 1 day 1 and for four cycles, patients took oral aspirin 300 mg.

This receptor was obtained from a male donor with rectosigmoid adenocarcinoma. Sequencing used PBMCs, obtained before treatment. The J gene is TRBJ2-7, the V gene TRBV20-1; 8 nucleotides match TRBD2. CDR3 sequence reads: CSALRLARNTEQYF. The CDR3 DNA follows: TGCAGTGCTCTCCGACTAGCGAGGAACACCGAGCAGTACTTC.